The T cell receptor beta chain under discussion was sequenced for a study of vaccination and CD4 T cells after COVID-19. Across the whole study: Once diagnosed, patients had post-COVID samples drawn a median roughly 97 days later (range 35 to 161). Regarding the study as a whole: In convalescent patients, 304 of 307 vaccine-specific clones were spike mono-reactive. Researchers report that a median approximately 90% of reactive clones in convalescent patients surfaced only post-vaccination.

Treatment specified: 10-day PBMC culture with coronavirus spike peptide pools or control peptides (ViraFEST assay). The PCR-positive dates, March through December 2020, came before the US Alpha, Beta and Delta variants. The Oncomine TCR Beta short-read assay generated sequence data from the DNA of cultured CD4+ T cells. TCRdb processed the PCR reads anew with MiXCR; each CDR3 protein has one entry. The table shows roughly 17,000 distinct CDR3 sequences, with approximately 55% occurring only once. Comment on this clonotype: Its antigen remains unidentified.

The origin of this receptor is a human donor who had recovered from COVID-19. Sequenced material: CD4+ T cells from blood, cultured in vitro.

The CDR3 region is CASSGTKNEQYF. Written as DNA, the CDR3 is TGTGCCAGCAGTGGAACCAAAAACGAGCAGTACTTC. The gene calls are TRBV28 and TRBJ2-7, with D uncertain. The V end was cut by 5 bases, the J end by 5 bases, with 10 bases between. CDR1 and CDR2 from the germline V gene are MDHEN and SYDVKM. The CDR3 has 12 residues.